The present T cell receptor beta chain was sequenced within a study of shared clonotypes between healthy human individuals. Study-wide results and limits: Sharing across four donors was seen in approximately 5.2% of naive CD4 clonotypes. Non-shared clonotypes displayed generation probabilities falling below those of clonotypes present in all four donors.

CD45RO-negative, CCR7-selected cells formed the naive CD8 fraction, which excluded terminally differentiated effector memory CD45RA+ cells. With 6 bases clipped from V and 5 bases from J, the junction kept 17 bases outside the gene matches. The CDR3 is 17 residues long. CDR1 SNHLY and CDR2 FYNNEI come from the germline V gene. This clone was detected only once. Its antigen is as yet unknown. The assay was carried out at the deep level. TCRdb's copy holds only in-frame clones and misses some; the assay was immunoSEQ multiplex PCR. The sample carries around 1.9 million clones, about 92% recorded once. The sample comprised naive CD8+ T cells from PBMCs. This chain uses TRBV2 with TRBJ2-7; 9 nucleotides align to TRBD2. The source is a man aged 18 to 30 in good health. Some clones in this sample may be carry-over from other donors' samples. The CDR3: CASSTPPMGTSWDEQYF. The CDR3 DNA is TGTGCCAGCAGCACTCCCCCCATGGGGACTAGCTGGGACGAGCAGTACTTC.